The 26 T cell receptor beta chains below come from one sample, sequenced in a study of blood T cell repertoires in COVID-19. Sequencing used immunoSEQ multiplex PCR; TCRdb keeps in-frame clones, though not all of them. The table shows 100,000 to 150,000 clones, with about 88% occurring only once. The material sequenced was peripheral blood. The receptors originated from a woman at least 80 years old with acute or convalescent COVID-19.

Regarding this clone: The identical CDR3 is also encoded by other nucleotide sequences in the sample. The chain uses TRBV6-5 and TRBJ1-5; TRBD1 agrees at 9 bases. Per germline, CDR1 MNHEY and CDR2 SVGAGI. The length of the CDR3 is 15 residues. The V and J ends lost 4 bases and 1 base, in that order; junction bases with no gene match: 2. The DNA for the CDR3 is TGTGCCAGCAGTTCCGACAGGGGGAGCAATCAGCCCCAGCATTTT. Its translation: CASSSDRGSNQPQHF.

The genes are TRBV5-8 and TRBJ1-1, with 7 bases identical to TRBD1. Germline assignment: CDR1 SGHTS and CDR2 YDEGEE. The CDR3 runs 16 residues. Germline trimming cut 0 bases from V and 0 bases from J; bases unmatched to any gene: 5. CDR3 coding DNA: TGTGCCAGCAGCTTGGGTGAGGGGGCACTGAACACTGAAGCTTTCTTT. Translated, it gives CASSLGEGALNTEAFF.

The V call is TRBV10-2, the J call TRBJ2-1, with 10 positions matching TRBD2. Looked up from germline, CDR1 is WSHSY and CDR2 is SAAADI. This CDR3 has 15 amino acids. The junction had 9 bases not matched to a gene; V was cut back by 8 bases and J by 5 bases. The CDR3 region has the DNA TGCGCCAGCCGAATAGCGGGAGGACCCCACAATGAGCAGTTCTTC. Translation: CASRIAGGPHNEQFF.

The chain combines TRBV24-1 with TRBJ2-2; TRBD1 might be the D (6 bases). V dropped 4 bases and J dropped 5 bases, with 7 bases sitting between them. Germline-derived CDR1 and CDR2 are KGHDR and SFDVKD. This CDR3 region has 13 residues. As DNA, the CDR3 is TGTGCCACCAGTGAAGGACAGACCGGGGAGCTGTTTTTT. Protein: CATSEGQTGELFF.

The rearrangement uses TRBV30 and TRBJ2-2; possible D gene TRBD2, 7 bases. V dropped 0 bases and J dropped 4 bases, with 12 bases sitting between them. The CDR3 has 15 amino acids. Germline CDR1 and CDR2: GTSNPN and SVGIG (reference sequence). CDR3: CAWSVLRGGTGELFF. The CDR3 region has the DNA TGTGCCTGGAGTGTATTGAGGGGGGGCACCGGGGAGCTGTTTTTT. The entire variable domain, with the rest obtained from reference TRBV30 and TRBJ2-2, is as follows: SQTIHQWPATLVQPVGSPLSLECTVEGTSNPNLYWYRQAAGRGLQLLFYSVGIGQISSEVPQNLSASRPQDRQFILSSKKLLLSDSGFYLCAWSVLRGGTGELFFGEGSRLTVL.

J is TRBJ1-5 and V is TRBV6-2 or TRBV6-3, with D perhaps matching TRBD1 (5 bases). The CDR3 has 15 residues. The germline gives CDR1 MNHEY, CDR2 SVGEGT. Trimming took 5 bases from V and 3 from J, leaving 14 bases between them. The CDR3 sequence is CASSTLPGYNQPQHF. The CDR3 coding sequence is TGTGCCAGCAGTACCCTCCCAGGGTACAATCAGCCCCAGCATTTT.

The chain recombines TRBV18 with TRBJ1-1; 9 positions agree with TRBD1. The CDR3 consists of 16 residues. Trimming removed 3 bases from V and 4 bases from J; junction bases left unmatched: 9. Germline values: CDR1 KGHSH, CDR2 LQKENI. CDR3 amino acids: CASSPPRTGVGTEAFF. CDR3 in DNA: TGTGCCAGCTCACCCCCTAGGACAGGGGTGGGCACTGAAGCTTTCTTT.

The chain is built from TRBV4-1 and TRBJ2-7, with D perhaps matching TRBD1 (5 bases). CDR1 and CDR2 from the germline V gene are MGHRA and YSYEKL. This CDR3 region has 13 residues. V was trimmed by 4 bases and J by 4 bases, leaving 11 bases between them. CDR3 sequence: CASSRGPRYEQYF. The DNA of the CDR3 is TGCGCCAGCAGCCGGGGCCCTAGGTACGAGCAGTACTTC.

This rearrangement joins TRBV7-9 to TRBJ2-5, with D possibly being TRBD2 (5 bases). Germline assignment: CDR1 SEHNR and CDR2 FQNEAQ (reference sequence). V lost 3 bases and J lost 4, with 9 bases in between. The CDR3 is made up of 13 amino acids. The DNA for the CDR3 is TGTGCCAGCAGCTTCACACGGGGAGAGACCCAGTACTTC. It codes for CASSFTRGETQYF.

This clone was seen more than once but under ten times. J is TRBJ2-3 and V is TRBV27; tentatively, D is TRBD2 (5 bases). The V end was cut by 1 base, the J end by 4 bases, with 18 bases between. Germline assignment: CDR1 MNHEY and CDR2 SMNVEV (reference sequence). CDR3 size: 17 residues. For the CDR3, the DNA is TGTGCCAGCAGTTTATATTCCCCGCCCGGGATAGCAGATACGCAGTATTTT. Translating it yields CASSLYSPPGIADTQYF.

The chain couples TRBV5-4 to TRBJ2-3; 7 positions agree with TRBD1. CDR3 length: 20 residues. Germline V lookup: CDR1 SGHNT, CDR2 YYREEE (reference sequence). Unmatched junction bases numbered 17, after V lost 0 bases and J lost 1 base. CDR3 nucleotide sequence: TGTGCCAGCAGCTTGGCACCGGGACAGCTAGAACATACAGGCACAGATACGCAGTATTTT. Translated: CASSLAPGQLEHTGTDTQYF.

Here the CDR3 DNA reads TGTGCCAGCAGCTTTGAGGCTTCACCCCTCCACTTT. Its translation: CASSFEASPLHF. The V call is TRBV7-9, the J call TRBJ1-6; D unclear. Germline CDR1 reads SEHNR; CDR2 reads FQNEAQ (reference sequence). The V end lost 3 bases, the J end lost 9 bases, and 6 bases lay between the germline ends. The CDR3 length is 12 residues.

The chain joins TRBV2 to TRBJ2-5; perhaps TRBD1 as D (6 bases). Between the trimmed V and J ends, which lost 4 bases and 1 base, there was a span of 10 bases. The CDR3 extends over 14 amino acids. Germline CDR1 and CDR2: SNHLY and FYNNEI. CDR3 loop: CASSARGSQETQYF. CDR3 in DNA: TGTGCCAGCAGTGCGAGGGGGTCCCAAGAGACCCAGTACTTC.

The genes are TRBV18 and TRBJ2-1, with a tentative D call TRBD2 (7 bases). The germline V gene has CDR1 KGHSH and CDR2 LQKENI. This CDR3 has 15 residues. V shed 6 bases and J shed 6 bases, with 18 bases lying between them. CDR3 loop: CASSPRQGGGNEQFF. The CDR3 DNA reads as TGTGCCAGCTCTCCGCGGCAGGGAGGGGGCAATGAGCAGTTCTTC.

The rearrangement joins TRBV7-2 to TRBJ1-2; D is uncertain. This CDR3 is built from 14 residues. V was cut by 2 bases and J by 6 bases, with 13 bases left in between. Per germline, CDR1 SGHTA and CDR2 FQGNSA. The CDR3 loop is CASSLNAGSNGYTF. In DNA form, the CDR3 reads TGTGCCAGCAGCTTAAATGCAGGCTCTAATGGCTACACCTTC.

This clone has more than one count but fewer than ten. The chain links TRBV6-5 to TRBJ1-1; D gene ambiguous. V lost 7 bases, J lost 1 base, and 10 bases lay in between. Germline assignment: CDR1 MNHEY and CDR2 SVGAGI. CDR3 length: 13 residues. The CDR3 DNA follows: TGTGCCAGCAAGCGGGTCAAGAACACTGAAGCTTTCTTT. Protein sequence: CASKRVKNTEAFF.

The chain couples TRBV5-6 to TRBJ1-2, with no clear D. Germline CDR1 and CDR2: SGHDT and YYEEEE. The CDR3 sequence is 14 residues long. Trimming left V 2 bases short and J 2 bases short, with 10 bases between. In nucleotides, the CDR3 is TGTGCCAGCAGCTTCGCACAGTTAAACTATGGCTACACCTTC. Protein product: CASSFAQLNYGYTF.

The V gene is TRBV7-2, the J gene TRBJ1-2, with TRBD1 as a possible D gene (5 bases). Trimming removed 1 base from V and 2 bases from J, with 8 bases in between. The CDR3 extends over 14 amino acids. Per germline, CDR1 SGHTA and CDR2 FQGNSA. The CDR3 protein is CASSLGRGNYGYTF. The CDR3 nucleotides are TGTGCCAGCAGCTTAGGGCGGGGGAACTATGGCTACACCTTC.

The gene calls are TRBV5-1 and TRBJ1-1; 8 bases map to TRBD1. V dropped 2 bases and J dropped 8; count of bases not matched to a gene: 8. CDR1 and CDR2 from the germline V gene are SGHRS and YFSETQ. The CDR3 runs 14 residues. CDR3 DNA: TGCGCCAGCAGCTTAGGACAGGGTGTACCCGAAGCTTTCTTT. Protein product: CASSLGQGVPEAFF.

The CDR3 region has the DNA TGTGCCAGCAGATCCTGGACAGAAGCCAAAAACATTCAGTACTTC. It is translated as CASRSWTEAKNIQYF. V gene TRBV6-5 combines with J gene TRBJ2-4, with a possible D match to TRBD1 (6 bases). CDR1 is MNHEY, CDR2 SVGAGI, per germline. Between the trimmed V and J ends, which lost 6 bases and 0 bases, there was a span of 12 bases. The CDR3 sequence is 15 residues long.

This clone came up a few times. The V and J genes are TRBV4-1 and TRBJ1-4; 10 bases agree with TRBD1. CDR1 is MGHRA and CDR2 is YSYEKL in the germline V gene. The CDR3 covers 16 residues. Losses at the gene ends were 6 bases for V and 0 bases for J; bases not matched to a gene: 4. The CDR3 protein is CASRPGTGATNEKLFF. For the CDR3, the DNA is TGCGCCAGCAGACCCGGGACAGGGGCAACTAATGAAAAACTGTTTTTT.

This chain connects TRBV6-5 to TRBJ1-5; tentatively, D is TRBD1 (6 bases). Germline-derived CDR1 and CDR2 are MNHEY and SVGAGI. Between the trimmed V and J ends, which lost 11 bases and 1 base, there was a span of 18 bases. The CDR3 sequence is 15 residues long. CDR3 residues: CAGAQQGGSNQPQHF. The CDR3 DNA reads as TGTGCCGGGGCCCAACAGGGTGGGAGCAATCAGCCCCAGCATTTT.

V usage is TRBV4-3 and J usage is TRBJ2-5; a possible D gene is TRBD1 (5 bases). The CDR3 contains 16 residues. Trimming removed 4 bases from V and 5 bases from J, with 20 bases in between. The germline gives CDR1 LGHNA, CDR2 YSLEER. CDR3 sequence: CASSRQLGQGGETQYF. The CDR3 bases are TGCGCCAGCAGCCGGCAGTTAGGTCAGGGCGGCGAGACCCAGTACTTC.

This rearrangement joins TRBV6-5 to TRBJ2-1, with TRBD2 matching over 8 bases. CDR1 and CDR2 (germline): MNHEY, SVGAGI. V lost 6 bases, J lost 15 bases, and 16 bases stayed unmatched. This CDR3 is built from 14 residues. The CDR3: CASRTTVSGSVLFF. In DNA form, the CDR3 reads TGTGCCAGCAGGACGACAGTGAGCGGGAGTGTCCTGTTCTTC.

For the CDR3, the DNA is TGCGCCAGCAGCTTGCGGTTGGCAGGGGCTTCCTACGAGCAGTACTTC. Encoded protein: CASSLRLAGASYEQYF. The rearrangement joins TRBV5-1 to TRBJ2-7; the D gene is possibly TRBD1 (6 bases). Germline assignment: CDR1 SGHRS and CDR2 YFSETQ. The CDR3 spans 16 residues. With 1 base removed from V and 1 base from J, the gap between germline ends came to 15 bases.

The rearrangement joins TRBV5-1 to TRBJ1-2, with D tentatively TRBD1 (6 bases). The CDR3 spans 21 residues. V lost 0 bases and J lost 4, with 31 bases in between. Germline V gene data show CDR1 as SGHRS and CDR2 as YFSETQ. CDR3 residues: CASSLETGRKNQPYYAYGYTF. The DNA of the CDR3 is TGCGCCAGCAGCTTGGAAACAGGGCGGAAAAACCAGCCCTATTACGCCTATGGCTACACCTTC.